The count of the clone carrying this TCR beta chain is one. Its antigen is as yet unknown. Germline lookup yields CDR1 GTSNPN and CDR2 SVGIG (reference sequence). The CDR3 length is 16 residues. Between the trimmed V and J ends, which lost 1 base and 7 bases, there was a span of 20 bases. The data derive from a study of cytomegalovirus exposure and HLA in healthy donors. Study observations and caveats: Subsequent analysis revealed that first-cohort TCR clusters tended to co-occur in the roughly 120 validation repertoires. Overall, roughly 150 TCR beta chains were annotated as cytomegalovirus-associated. Whilst most TCR sequences proved rare, a subset of public TCRs occurred across many donors. Reports described diagnosis of cytomegalovirus status by the classifier as highly specific and sensitive.

Data came from immunoSEQ multiplex PCR; TCRdb stores just in-frame clones and leaves some out. Of 200,000 to 250,000 clones listed, approximately 88% are singletons. This TCR came from a woman aged 25 to 39 in good health and CMV-seropositive. V and J are TRBV30 and TRBJ2-1; TRBD2 might be the D (6 bases). Sequences were obtained from PBMCs. DNA for the CDR3: TGTGCCTGGAGTGGCCCCAGGAGGGGCTTCAGGAATGAGCAGTTCTTC. This encodes CAWSGPRRGFRNEQFF.